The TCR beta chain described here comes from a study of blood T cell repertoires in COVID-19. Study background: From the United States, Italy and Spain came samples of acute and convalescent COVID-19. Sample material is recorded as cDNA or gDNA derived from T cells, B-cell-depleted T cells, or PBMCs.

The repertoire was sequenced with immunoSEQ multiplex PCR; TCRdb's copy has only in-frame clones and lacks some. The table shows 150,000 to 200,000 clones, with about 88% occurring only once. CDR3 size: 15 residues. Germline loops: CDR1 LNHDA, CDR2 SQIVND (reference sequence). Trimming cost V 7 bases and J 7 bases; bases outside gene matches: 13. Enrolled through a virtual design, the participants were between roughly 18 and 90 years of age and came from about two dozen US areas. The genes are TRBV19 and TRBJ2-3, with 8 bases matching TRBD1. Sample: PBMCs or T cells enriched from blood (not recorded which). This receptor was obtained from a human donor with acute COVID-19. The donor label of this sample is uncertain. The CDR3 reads CASTLDRGILYTQYF. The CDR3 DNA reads TGTGCCAGTACGTTAGACAGGGGAATTCTGTATACGCAGTATTTT.